The present TCR beta chain was sequenced within a study of OX40 agonist ivuxolimab in advanced cancers. Turning to the study itself: From roughly 23 to 85 years was the age range, with a mean of about 54 years, and about 83% were male.

Whole-study findings and limits: Individuals who were partial responders at 0.1-3.0 mg/kg had clonal expansion that ranked among the lowest. Some patients without response likewise showed low normalized clonal expansion.

This clone was seen a single time. Its antigen is unidentified. Sampling of blood occurred at baseline, cycle 4 day 1, and cycle 7 day 1. Generated by immunoSEQ multiplex PCR, the TCRdb table keeps only in-frame clones and is missing some. Seen here are fewer than 80,000 clones, about 88% observed once, and the top ten hold 3% to 4%. V trimming: 0 bases; J trimming: 5 bases; junction bases outside the gene matches: 1. Germline values: CDR1 SGHRS, CDR2 YFSETQ. This CDR3 is 13 amino acids long. The TCR sequence derives from an adult with an advanced solid tumor such as melanoma, head and neck, liver or kidney cancer. The input for sequencing was CD4+ or CD8+ T cells sorted from blood, taken in a trial of the OX40 agonist ivuxolimab. This chain joins TRBV5-1 and TRBJ1-1; 7 nucleotides match TRBD1. The DNA for the CDR3 is TGCGCCAGCAGCTTGGACAGGGGTACTGAAGCTTTCTTT. It translates to CASSLDRGTEAFF. Using reference TRBV5-1 and TRBJ1-1 for the parts outside the CDR3, the full variable domain is KAGVTQTPRYLIKTRGQQVTLSCSPISGHRSVSWYQQTPGQGLQFLFEYFSETQRNKGNFPGRFSGRQFSNSRSEMNVSTLELGDSALYLCASSLDRGTEAFFGQGTRLTVV.